This is a list of T cell receptor beta chains from one sample in a study of T cell repertoires in cytomegalovirus infection. TCRdb redid the calling of the reads with MiXCR, one entry per CDR3 protein. Of 250,000 to 400,000 distinct CDR3 sequences in the sample, 20% to 30% are singletons; the top ten hold more than 10%. For these receptors, no antigen is known. The material was cultured PBMCs, obtained from culture after CMV antigen stimulation. All receptors come from a human donor in good health (CMV status not recorded). Some clones in this sample may be carry-over from other donors' samples. Both conserved end residues are part of each CDR3. The D gene is left open where the match is weak. A clone size is listed for some rows: how often the clone was seen (once, few, many), or a class if it is expanded.

j_call v_call clone_size d_call cdr3_nt cdr3_aa
TRBJ2-7 TRBV6-8 once TRBD2 TGTGCCAGCACAAGCGGGAGCTCCTACGAGCAGTACTTC CASTSGSSYEQYF
TRBJ2-1 TRBV20-1 few TRBD1 TGCAGTGCTAGATCCCCTAGCAGGGGGAATGAGCAGTTCTTC CSARSPSRGNEQFF
TRBJ2-7 TRBV7-2 many TRBD2 TGTGCCAGCAGGGAACTAAGCGGGAGGGGAACGCACGAGCAGTACTTC CASRELSGRGTHEQYF
TRBJ1-4 TRBV7-8 many TRBD1 TGTGCCAGCAGCTTAGATGAGGGGGCGGAGGAAAAACTGTTTTTT CASSLDEGAEEKLFF
TRBJ2-2 TRBV19 once . TGTGCCAGTAGTATCTGGTCTCTCAGTTCGGTCGGGGAGCTGTTTTTT CASSIWSLSSVGELFF
TRBJ2-7 TRBV19 few TRBD2 TGTGCCAGTACTCTATCCGCGGGAGACTCCTACGAGCAGTACTTC CASTLSAGDSYEQYF
TRBJ1-1 TRBV5-1 . . TGCGCCAGCAGCTGGGACGGCTTAACGAGGGCTGAAGCTTTCTTT CASSWDGLTRAEAFF
TRBJ2-3 TRBV18 . TRBD1 TGTGCCAGCTCACCGGGACAGGTTAAAGATACGCAGTATTTT CASSPGQVKDTQYF
TRBJ1-4 TRBV6-5 . TRBD1 TGTGCCAGCAGCCAAAGTCAGGGGGCGAGGCCGCCGGTGTTTTTT CASSQSQGARPPVFF
TRBJ2-1 TRBV6-1 few . TGTGCCAGCAGTCGTGTCTCCGGACAGGGAGGGGTTCAGCAGTTCTTC CASSRVSGQGGVQQFF
TRBJ2-2 TRBV2 . . TGTGCCAGCAGTGACCACAGGGAAATGTTTTTT CASSDHREMFF